This entry is about one T cell receptor (beta chain). This clonotype was recorded a few times. What antigen it recognizes has not been identified. Base qualities were left out, and no much larger clone turns up one base away. The sample belongs to a study of identical twins (TCRdb year 2016). Some background on the complete study: The study deep-sequenced TCR alpha and beta repertoires from monozygotic twins, unrelated adults of various ages and cord blood to test whether fetal clonotypes persist. Replicate twin experiments were performed at different times using different library preparation protocols to rule out contamination. What the research found in general, with its limitations: Out-of-frame TCR alpha sharing in monozygotic twins was systematically underestimated by recombination models, whereas sharing between unrelated individuals was in agreement with the recombination models. Excess twin sharing in beta out-of-frame sequences was weaker because fewer shared sequences lowered the signal-to-noise ratio. Conclusions relied on cross-sectional statistical analysis, since the same donors could not be followed over many years. Compared with coincidental sharing between unrelated individuals, an excess of low generation-probability sequences was observed among out-of-frame TCR alpha sequences shared between twins. Invariant T cells such as MAIT and iNKT could partly confound zero-insertion analyses, though diverse VJ usage argued against this for most clonotypes. Abundant cord blood beta clonotypes had fewer insertions, young adult naive repertoires showed a similar but weaker trend, and memory repertoires showed no such trend.

Every donor in the study was a healthy Caucasian. The twin cohort consisted of three pairs of female monozygotic twins, all aged roughly 18 to 29 years. CD4+ and CD8+ T cell populations were isolated with positive isolation kits from Invitrogen. V trim: 3 bases; J trim: 6 bases; unmatched bases: 5. Taken from cysteine to phenylalanine, the CDR3 has 15 residues. CDR3 DNA only is kept here, 45 bases in frame from base 1. Sequences SGHRS (CDR1) and YFSETQ (CDR2) are obtained from the germline V gene. Library method: 5' RACE. Sequencing relied on an Illumina HiSeq 2000. Template switching added a universal primer binding site, and the final cDNA carried a unique molecular identifier that allowed TCR cDNA molecules to be counted accurately. Specific primers in the conserved constant-segment region were used to synthesize first-strand cDNA for TCR alpha and beta chains. To control for contamination, every cDNA library carried two barcodes: a SMART-Mk sample barcode plus Illumina barcodes. TruSeq adapter sequences, together with Illumina sample barcodes, were added in two successive PCR steps. The Illumina HiSeq platform was used with custom primers to sequence TCR alpha and beta cDNA libraries. On the study's bioinformatics: Unique molecular identifiers were extracted from raw reads with MiGEC, and CDR3 positions were determined with MiXCR. Recombination models were inferred per individual with the repgenHMM and IGoR tools using an EM algorithm. Shared clonotype analysis was performed with the tcR package in R, normalizing sharing by the product of cloneset sizes. Out-of-frame nonproductive sequences were analyzed to study raw recombination free of thymic and clonal selection effects. TCRdb itself trimmed the public reads at Q25 with fastp, ran MiXCR and retained productive beta chains. Duplicate CDR3 protein sequences are folded into a single record with the most common DNA and genes. The V and J calls were determined by TCRdb, not by the authors. The sample table shows some 500,000 distinct CDR3 sequences, and about 20% are seen once. Around 1% of the sample goes to the ten largest clones.

These same data were also listed under a study on T cells expressing NK-cell markers. The second study also describes: In sorted CD3+CD56+NKG2C+, CD3+CD56+NKG2C- and CD3+CD56-NKG2C+ T-cell subsets from about eight donors, TCR beta-chain repertoires were profiled. Among the eight sequenced donors, only one was HCMV-seronegative, while the other seven were HCMV-seropositive. In several experiments an anti-gammadeltaTCR antibody was added to restrict sorting to alphabetaTCR-expressing T cells. In more than five donors, the dominant CD3+CD56+NKG2C+ clonotypes were found to rank among the top 10 CD8+ clonotypes and to make up roughly 1.0-7.5% of CD8+ T cells. Those dominant clonotypes were again the most abundant among CD3+CD56-NKG2C+ cells in several donors, at about 25-60.1%. Whether the expanded NKG2C-expressing T cell clones were specific for HCMV antigens remained unclear. The study sequenced eight donors, all healthy volunteers chosen at random: three men and five women. To determine HCMV serostatus, a commercial ELISA kit was used to detect HCMV-specific IgG in serum. MIGEC was used to demultiplex reads and group reads by UMI, and MiTCR was used to assemble and quantify clonotypes. Only TCR cDNA sequences supported by at least two reads were kept to exclude erroneous sequences. Downstream repertoire analysis used the tcR package, and clonotypes were matched across fractions by CDR3 nucleotide sequence plus V segment. Antigen specificity was annotated against VDJdb with VDJmatch, allowing one amino acid substitution in CDR3.

The chain uses TRBV5-1 and TRBJ2-1; 11 bases in the junction line up with TRBD2. The sample consisted of CD4+ T cells sorted from blood. The TCR sequence derives from a woman under 30 in good health. The sequenced DNA is TGCGCCAGCAGCTCTACCGGGACTAGCGGCAATGAGCAGTTCTTC. Protein translation: CASSSTGTSGNEQFF.